This entry lists 8 T cell receptor beta chains sequenced from one sample in a study of T cells in Graves' hyperthyroidism and ophthalmopathy (dated by TCRdb to the late 2010s). The library was built by means of multiplex PCR. Sequencing took place on an Illumina HiSeq 2000. TCR beta CDR3 regions were amplified from RNA transcripts. The first round of RT-PCR for the TCR CDR3 was performed with the HTBI primer set and the Qiagen OneStep RT-PCR kit. Starting from the raw public reads, TCRdb applied fastp trimming at Q25, assembled clones with MiXCR and retained in-frame beta chains. CDR3 protein sequences are deduplicated, and each keeps its most common genes and DNA. The sample table records 300,000 to 400,000 distinct CDR3 sequences; around 13% of these occur just once. The ten largest clones capture around a fifth of the sample. The sample was blood. The receptor source for this set is a woman aged 25 to 45 with Graves' ophthalmopathy.

This clonotype occurred a few times. The chain recombines TRBV29-1 with TRBJ2-5, with D possibly being TRBD1 or TRBD2 (5 bases each). There are 13 residues in the CDR3. CDR1 SQVTM and CDR2 ANQGSEA come from the germline V gene. Trimming took 3 bases from V and 4 from J, leaving 12 bases between them. The CDR3 nucleotides are TGCAGCGTTGATCGGCAGGGACCAGAGACCCAGTACTTC. This codes for CSVDRQGPETQYF. The variable domain in full, with the rest retrieved from reference TRBV29-1 and TRBJ2-5, is SAVISQKPSRDICQRGTSLTIQCQVDSQVTMMFWYRQQPGQSLTLIATANQGSEATYESGFVIDKFPISRPNLTFSTLTVSNMSPEDSSIYLCSVDRQGPETQYFGPGTRLLVL.

This clonotype has a count of ten or more. The rearrangement uses TRBV5-1 and TRBJ2-5; D is uncertain. V was clipped by 6 bases and J by 5 bases, with 14 bases between them. CDR1 is SGHRS, CDR2 YFSETQ, per germline. The CDR3 has 13 residues. The CDR3 DNA reads TGCGCCAGCAAGGCAAGTGGTCGGGAGACCCAGTACTTC. Encoded protein: CASKASGRETQYF.

This clonotype has a count of ten or more. The chain combines TRBV18 with TRBJ2-7; tentatively, D is TRBD2 (5 bases). V dropped 0 bases and J dropped 5 bases, with 14 bases sitting between them. Per germline, CDR1 KGHSH and CDR2 LQKENI. This CDR3 comprises 15 residues. In DNA form, the CDR3 reads TGTGCCAGCTCACCACCGGGAGCCGTACTGAACGAGCAGTACTTC. Protein sequence: CASSPPGAVLNEQYF. The full variable domain, rest sourced from reference TRBV18 and TRBJ2-7, is NAGVMQNPRHLVRRRGQEARLRCSPMKGHSHVYWYRQLPEEGLKFMVYLQKENIIDESGMPKERFSAEFPKEGPSILRIQQVVRGDSAAYFCASSPPGAVLNEQYFGPGTRLTVT.

This clonotype was counted only a few times. The chain couples TRBV20-1 to TRBJ2-7, with 7 bases aligning to TRBD1. The germline V gene has CDR1 DFQATT and CDR2 SNEGSKA (reference sequence). V lost 4 bases to trimming and J lost 2 bases; unmatched junction nucleotides: 5. The CDR3 sequence is 13 residues long. CDR3 sequence reads: CSATGTEPYEQYF. In nucleotides, the CDR3 is TGCAGTGCTACCGGGACAGAGCCCTACGAGCAGTACTTC.

V and J are TRBV7-2 and TRBJ2-7; the match to TRBD1 covers 8 bases. Germline V gene data show CDR1 as SGHTA and CDR2 as FQGNSA. Germline trimming cut 5 bases from V and 3 bases from J; bases unmatched to any gene: 9. The CDR3 covers 15 residues. The chain's CDR3 is CASSQAGTGNYEQYF. In DNA, the CDR3 is TGTGCCAGCAGCCAAGCCGGGACAGGAAACTACGAGCAGTACTTC. Using reference TRBV7-2 and TRBJ2-7 for the parts outside the CDR3, the full variable domain is GAGVSQSPSNKVTEKGKDVELRCDPISGHTALYWYRQSLGQGLEFLIYFQGNSAPDKSGLPSDRFSAERTGGSVSTLTIQRTQQEDSAVYLCASSQAGTGNYEQYFGPGTRLTVT.

This clonotype has a count of ten or more. The V gene is TRBV20-1, the J gene TRBJ2-7; 7 bases map to TRBD2. CDR1 is DFQATT and CDR2 is SNEGSKA in the germline V gene (reference sequence). The junction had 9 bases not matched to a gene; V was cut back by 0 bases and J by 1 base. The CDR3 extends over 16 amino acids. The DNA for the CDR3 is TGCAGTGCTAGAGACTCCAGCGGGGAGGTGTCCTACGAGCAGTACTTC. Protein sequence: CSARDSSGEVSYEQYF.

Many counts were recorded for this clonotype. The chain has TRBV4-1 and TRBJ1-1, with 7 bases aligning to TRBD1. The CDR3 covers 15 residues. The V segment lost 2 bases and the J segment 6 bases; nucleotides outside the gene matches: 9. From germline, CDR1 is MGHRA and CDR2 YSYEKL. The CDR3 bases are TGCGCCAGCAGCCAACCTCAGACAGGGTCGGCTGAAGCTTTCTTT. Amino acids: CASSQPQTGSAEAFF.

The table lists this clonotype with a few counts. A single base separates this from a much larger clone, so it may be a read error. V is TRBV20-1 and J is TRBJ2-3; no reliable D call. The J call may be wrong; the DNA end is better matched by TRBJ1-5. Germline V gives CDR1 DFQATT, CDR2 SNEGSKA (reference sequence). The CDR3 totals 13 residues. CDR3 in amino acids: CSASVSSTDTQHF. The CDR3 DNA reads as TGCAGTGCTAGTGTCTCTAGCACAGATACGCAGCATTTT.